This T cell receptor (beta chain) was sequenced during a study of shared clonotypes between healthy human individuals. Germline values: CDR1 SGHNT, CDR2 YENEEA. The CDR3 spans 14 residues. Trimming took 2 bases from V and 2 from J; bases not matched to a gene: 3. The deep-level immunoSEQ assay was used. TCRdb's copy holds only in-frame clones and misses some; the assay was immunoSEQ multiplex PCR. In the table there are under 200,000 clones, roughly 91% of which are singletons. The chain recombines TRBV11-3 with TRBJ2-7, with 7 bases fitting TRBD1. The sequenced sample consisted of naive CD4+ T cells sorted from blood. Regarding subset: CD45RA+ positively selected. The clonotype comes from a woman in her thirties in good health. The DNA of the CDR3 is TGTGCCAGCAGCTTATCAGGGGGACCCTACGAGCAGTACTTC. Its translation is CASSLSGGPYEQYF.